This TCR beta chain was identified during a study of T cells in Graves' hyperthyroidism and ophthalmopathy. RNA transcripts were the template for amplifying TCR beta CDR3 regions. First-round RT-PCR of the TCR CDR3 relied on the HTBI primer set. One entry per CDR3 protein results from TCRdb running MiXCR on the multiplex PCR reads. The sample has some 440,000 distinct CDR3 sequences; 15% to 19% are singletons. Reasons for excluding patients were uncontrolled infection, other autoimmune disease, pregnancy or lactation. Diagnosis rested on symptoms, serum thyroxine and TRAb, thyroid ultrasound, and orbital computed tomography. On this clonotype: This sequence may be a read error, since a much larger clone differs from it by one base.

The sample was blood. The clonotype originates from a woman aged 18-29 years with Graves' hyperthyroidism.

This CDR3 is CASSQSSGGADQPQHF. The CDR3 region has the DNA TGTGCCAGCAGCCAGTCATCGGGGGGCGCGGATCAGCCCCAGCATTTT. This sequence joins TRBV3-1 and TRBJ1-5, with D possibly TRBD1 on 6 matching bases. Trimming took 3 bases from V and 5 from J, leaving 17 bases between them. The length of the CDR3 is 16 residues. The V gene's germline CDR1 is LGHDT and CDR2 YNNKEL (reference sequence).